The entry that follows covers one T cell receptor beta chain sequence. Authors' data handling: Reference gene primer amplification gave estimated nucleated cell counts. The method was immunoSEQ multiplex PCR; TCRdb's version includes in-frame clones alone and lacks a portion of them. V and J calls and clone size follow that table, whereas D and trimming were derived from the DNA. The data hold more than 150,000 clones, with 65% to 85% observed a single time. This entry belongs to a study of blood T cell repertoires in COVID-19. About the research overall: PBMCs, B-cell-depleted T cells, or T cells provided the cDNA or gDNA that made up the material.

The CDR3 totals 15 residues. V dropped 5 bases and J dropped 2; count of bases not matched to a gene: 8. The V gene's germline CDR1 is MNHEY and CDR2 SVGEGT. The source is a man aged 60-69 years with active or convalescent COVID-19. This sequence joins TRBV6-2 or TRBV6-3 and TRBJ1-1, with TRBD1 matching 7 bases. The sample was peripheral blood. The CDR3 loop is CASSTTSGGNTEAFF. CDR3 in DNA: TGTGCCAGCAGTACCACCTCAGGGGGAAACACTGAAGCTTTCTTT.